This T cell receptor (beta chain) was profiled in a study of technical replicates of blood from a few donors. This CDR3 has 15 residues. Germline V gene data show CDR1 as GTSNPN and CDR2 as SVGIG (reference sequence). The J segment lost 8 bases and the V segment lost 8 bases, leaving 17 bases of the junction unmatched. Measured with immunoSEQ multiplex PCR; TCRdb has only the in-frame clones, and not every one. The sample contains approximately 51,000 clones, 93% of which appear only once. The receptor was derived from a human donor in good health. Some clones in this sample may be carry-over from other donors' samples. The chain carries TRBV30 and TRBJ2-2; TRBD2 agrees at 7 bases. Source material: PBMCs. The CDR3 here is CARSPGGGPWGELFF. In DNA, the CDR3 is TGTGCCCGGTCCCCTGGGGGAGGGCCCTGGGGGGAGCTGTTTTTT.